A selection of T cell receptor beta chains follows, all from one sample in a study of T cell responses to AZD1222 COVID-19 vaccine. Only in-frame clones appear in the TCRdb table, and some are missing; sequencing was by immunoSEQ multiplex PCR. The sample yields over 85,000 clones, 85% to 90% seen once. The sequenced sample was peripheral blood, obtained on day 0 of AZD1222 vaccination. Receptors originate from an adult in good health. The CDR3 runs from the conserved cysteine through the conserved F or W. Fields, in order: CDR3 length, clone size, D gene, J gene, V gene, CDR3 protein, CDR3 DNA. The D gene is left open where the match is weak. Expanded clones are given a class, and other clones once, few, many or no size at all.

length: 15
size: once
D: -
J: TRBJ2-3
V: TRBV7-3
CDR3: CASSLVGAAVDTQYF
DNA: TGTGCCAGCAGCTTAGTCGGGGCGGCTGTAGATACGCAGTATTTT

length: 15
size: -
D: -
J: TRBJ1-5
V: TRBV6-5
CDR3: CASSFAGNSNQPQHF
DNA: TGTGCCAGCAGCTTCGCGGGGAATAGCAATCAGCCCCAGCATTTT

length: 17
size: -
D: -
J: TRBJ1-5
V: TRBV5-8
CDR3: CASSLALRTYSNQPQHF
DNA: TGTGCCAGCAGCTTGGCATTAAGGACATATAGCAATCAGCCCCAGCATTTT

length: 15
size: -
D: -
J: TRBJ1-2
V: TRBV27
CDR3: CASSLSSRTSYGYTF
DNA: TGTGCCAGCAGTTTATCATCTAGGACAAGCTATGGCTACACCTTC

length: 14
size: -
D: -
J: TRBJ1-1
V: TRBV7-2
CDR3: CASSLVPGDTEAFF
DNA: TGTGCCAGCAGCTTAGTTCCGGGAGACACTGAAGCTTTCTTT

length: 14
size: -
D: -
J: TRBJ1-6
V: TRBV6-2/TRBV6-3
CDR3: CASSTPGPASPLHF
DNA: TGTGCCAGCAGTACACCGGGTCCCGCTTCACCCCTCCACTTT

length: 15
size: -
D: -
J: TRBJ1-2
V: TRBV6-1
CDR3: CASSEGAGANYGYTF
DNA: TGTGCCAGCAGTGAGGGAGCAGGGGCTAACTATGGCTACACCTTC

length: 13
size: -
D: TRBD1
J: TRBJ1-6
V: TRBV30
CDR3: CAWSVTTGAPLHF
DNA: TGTGCCTGGAGTGTAACGACAGGGGCTCCCCTCCACTTT

length: 15
size: -
D: -
J: TRBJ1-5
V: TRBV5-6
CDR3: CASSLQGTSNQPQHF
DNA: TGTGCCAGCAGCTTACAGGGAACTAGCAATCAGCCCCAGCATTTT

length: 14
size: -
D: -
J: TRBJ1-4
V: TRBV24-1
CDR3: CATSDGLTNEKLFF
DNA: TGTGCCACCAGTGATGGGTTAACTAATGAAAAACTGTTTTTT

length: 15
size: once
D: TRBD1
J: TRBJ2-2
V: TRBV14
CDR3: CASSQVRGLPGELFF
DNA: TGTGCCAGCAGCCAAGTCAGGGGGCTTCCCGGGGAGCTGTTTTTT

length: 14
size: -
D: -
J: TRBJ1-6
V: TRBV2
CDR3: CASREGSYNSPLHF
DNA: TGTGCCAGCAGGGAGGGGAGCTATAATTCACCCCTCCACTTT

length: 14
size: -
D: -
J: TRBJ1-2
V: TRBV5-4
CDR3: CASSLDYTNYGYTF
DNA: TGTGCCAGCAGCTTGGATTACACCAACTATGGCTACACCTTC

length: 17
size: -
D: -
J: TRBJ2-5
V: TRBV4-1
CDR3: CASSQGGTDAGKETQYF
DNA: TGCGCCAGCAGCCAGGGGGGGACAGACGCAGGAAAAGAGACCCAGTACTTC

length: 14
size: -
D: TRBD2
J: TRBJ2-1
V: TRBV6-2/TRBV6-3
CDR3: CASSTSGGANEQFF
DNA: TGTGCCAGCAGTACTAGCGGGGGGGCTAATGAGCAGTTCTTC

length: 12
size: -
D: -
J: TRBJ1-5
V: TRBV29-1
CDR3: CSARDVDQPQHF
DNA: TGCAGCGCCCGGGACGTCGATCAGCCCCAGCATTTT

length: 16
size: once
D: TRBD2
J: TRBJ2-1
V: TRBV14
CDR3: CASSQEWRGGYNEQFF
DNA: TGTGCCAGCAGCCAAGAATGGCGGGGGGGTTACAATGAGCAGTTCTTC

length: 15
size: -
D: -
J: TRBJ2-3
V: TRBV7-7
CDR3: CASSLGGGNTDTQYF
DNA: TGTGCTAGCAGCTTAGGGGGGGGAAACACAGATACGCAGTATTTT

length: 12
size: -
D: -
J: TRBJ2-5
V: TRBV12-3/TRBV12-4
CDR3: CASRPEGETQYF
DNA: TGTGCCAGCAGACCAGAGGGGGAGACCCAGTACTTC

length: 14
size: -
D: TRBD1
J: TRBJ2-1
V: TRBV5-1
CDR3: CASSPGQVTNEQFF
DNA: TGCGCCAGCAGCCCGGGACAGGTTACCAATGAGCAGTTCTTC

length: 10
size: -
D: -
J: TRBJ2-3
V: TRBV2
CDR3: CASRADTQYF
DNA: TGTGCGAGCAGGGCAGATACGCAGTATTTT

length: 15
size: few
D: -
J: TRBJ2-7
V: TRBV25-1
CDR3: CASSGPTTESYEQYF
DNA: TGTGCCAGCAGTGGTCCCACGACCGAGTCCTACGAGCAGTACTTC

length: 13
size: once
D: -
J: TRBJ2-1
V: TRBV2
CDR3: CASSENLYNEQFF
DNA: TGTGCCAGCAGTGAAAACTTATACAATGAGCAGTTCTTC

length: 17
size: -
D: -
J: TRBJ1-5
V: TRBV23-1
CDR3: CASSQSVRLESNQPQHF
DNA: TGCGCCAGCAGTCAATCGGTTAGGCTTGAAAGCAATCAGCCCCAGCATTTT

length: 15
size: -
D: -
J: TRBJ2-7
V: TRBV27
CDR3: CASSTPRDNSYEQYF
DNA: TGTGCCAGCAGTACGCCCCGGGACAACTCCTACGAGCAGTACTTC

length: 12
size: -
D: -
J: TRBJ1-2
V: TRBV28
CDR3: CASSLGGRGYTF
DNA: TGTGCCAGCAGTTTGGGGGGGCGCGGGTACACCTTC

length: 13
size: -
D: -
J: TRBJ1-1
V: TRBV6-5
CDR3: CASSLGGGTEAFF
DNA: TGTGCCAGCAGCCTGGGGGGAGGGACTGAAGCTTTCTTT

length: 14
size: -
D: -
J: TRBJ2-1
V: TRBV27
CDR3: CASTNTGAYNEQFF
DNA: TGTGCCAGCACAAATACGGGGGCTTACAATGAGCAGTTCTTC

length: 17
size: -
D: -
J: TRBJ1-5
V: TRBV4-3
CDR3: CASSQDAAPYSNQPQHF
DNA: TGCGCCAGCAGCCAAGATGCGGCACCTTATAGCAATCAGCCCCAGCATTTT

length: 14
size: once
D: -
J: TRBJ1-2
V: TRBV7-3
CDR3: CASSLSGGPWGYTF
DNA: TGTGCCAGCAGCTTATCAGGCGGCCCTTGGGGCTACACCTTC

length: 12
size: once
D: -
J: TRBJ1-1
V: TRBV30
CDR3: CAWGNSFAEAFF
DNA: TGTGCCTGGGGCAACTCATTCGCTGAAGCTTTCTTT

length: 14
size: -
D: -
J: TRBJ1-5
V: TRBV10-3
CDR3: CAISEGVSNQPQHF
DNA: TGTGCCATCAGTGAGGGGGTATCCAATCAGCCCCAGCATTTT

length: 15
size: -
D: TRBD1
J: TRBJ1-5
V: TRBV2
CDR3: CASSTGENSNQPQHF
DNA: TGTGCCAGCAGTACAGGGGAGAATAGCAATCAGCCCCAGCATTTT

length: 14
size: -
D: TRBD1
J: TRBJ1-4
V: TRBV10-3
CDR3: CAISEGQGGEKLFF
DNA: TGTGCCATCAGTGAGGGGCAGGGGGGTGAAAAACTGTTTTTT

length: 13
size: -
D: TRBD1
J: TRBJ2-3
V: TRBV6-5
CDR3: CASRGQGPDTQYF
DNA: TGTGCCAGCAGAGGACAGGGGCCAGATACGCAGTATTTT

length: 14
size: -
D: TRBD1
J: TRBJ1-4
V: TRBV4-3
CDR3: CASSRTGGNEKLFF
DNA: TGCGCCAGCAGCCGAACAGGGGGGAATGAAAAACTGTTTTTT

length: 13
size: -
D: -
J: TRBJ2-5
V: TRBV5-6
CDR3: CASTRFRAETQYF
DNA: TGTGCCAGCACCCGATTTCGGGCAGAGACCCAGTACTTC

length: 14
size: -
D: -
J: TRBJ1-1
V: TRBV11-3
CDR3: CASSFGAGETEAFF
DNA: TGTGCCAGCAGCTTTGGCGCAGGGGAGACTGAAGCTTTCTTT

length: 15
size: -
D: TRBD1
J: TRBJ2-1
V: TRBV11-3
CDR3: CASSRGQGSYNEQFF
DNA: TGTGCCAGCAGCCGGGGACAGGGGTCCTACAATGAGCAGTTCTTC

length: 14
size: -
D: TRBD1
J: TRBJ1-2
V: TRBV3-1/TRBV3-2
CDR3: CASSPGTENYGYTF
DNA: TGTGCCAGCAGCCCTGGGACAGAGAACTATGGCTACACCTTC

length: 11
size: -
D: -
J: TRBJ2-7
V: TRBV12-3/TRBV12-4
CDR3: CASKGVYEQYF
DNA: TGTGCCAGCAAGGGGGTCTACGAGCAGTACTTC

length: 15
size: -
D: -
J: TRBJ1-5
V: TRBV7-2
CDR3: CASSLAGTANQPQHF
DNA: TGTGCCAGCAGCTTAGCCGGGACGGCAAATCAGCCCCAGCATTTT

length: 15
size: -
D: -
J: TRBJ1-4
V: TRBV3-1/TRBV3-2
CDR3: CASSQERNRREKLFF
DNA: TGTGCCAGCAGCCAAGAGCGGAATCGACGGGAAAAACTGTTTTTT

length: 15
size: -
D: -
J: TRBJ1-5
V: TRBV6-5
CDR3: CASSYSVAFNQPQHF
DNA: TGTGCCAGCAGTTACTCTGTGGCCTTCAATCAGCCCCAGCATTTT

length: 15
size: -
D: -
J: TRBJ1-6
V: TRBV7-2
CDR3: CASSLVALQNSPLHF
DNA: TGTGCCAGCAGCTTAGTAGCCTTACAGAATTCACCCCTCCACTTT

length: 14
size: -
D: TRBD1
J: TRBJ1-5
V: TRBV19
CDR3: CASSIQGGDQPQHF
DNA: TGTGCCAGTAGTATTCAGGGGGGGGATCAGCCCCAGCATTTT

length: 16
size: few
D: -
J: TRBJ2-2
V: TRBV7-2
CDR3: CASSRQPLGLPGELFF
DNA: TGTGCCAGCAGCCGCCAGCCCCTTGGACTACCGGGGGAGCTGTTTTTT

length: 13
size: -
D: -
J: TRBJ1-1
V: TRBV2
CDR3: CASAITENTEAFF
DNA: TGTGCCAGCGCTATCACAGAAAACACTGAAGCTTTCTTT

length: 14
size: -
D: TRBD1
J: TRBJ1-2
V: TRBV5-5
CDR3: CASSEGTGDYGYTF
DNA: TGTGCCAGCAGTGAAGGGACAGGCGACTATGGCTACACCTTC

length: 14
size: -
D: -
J: TRBJ1-2
V: TRBV5-1
CDR3: CASSLGTENYGYTF
DNA: TGCGCCAGCAGCTTGGGGACCGAAAACTATGGCTACACCTTC

length: 16
size: -
D: -
J: TRBJ1-6
V: TRBV6-5
CDR3: CASSYSGAVDNSPLHF
DNA: TGTGCCAGCAGTTACTCGGGCGCCGTGGATAATTCACCCCTCCACTTT

length: 14
size: -
D: -
J: TRBJ1-3
V: TRBV19
CDR3: CASTLYGLANTIYF
DNA: TGTGCCAGTACCCTGTACGGACTGGCAAACACCATATATTTT

length: 14
size: medium-sized
D: -
J: TRBJ1-3
V: TRBV19
CDR3: CASMGADSRNTIYF
DNA: TGTGCCAGTATGGGGGCAGACTCAAGGAACACCATATATTTT

length: 14
size: -
D: -
J: TRBJ2-3
V: TRBV7-2
CDR3: CASSIQLPPDTQYF
DNA: TGTGCCAGCAGCATTCAGCTGCCCCCGGATACGCAGTATTTT

length: 14
size: -
D: -
J: TRBJ1-6
V: TRBV18
CDR3: CASSPIQTNSPLHF
DNA: TGTGCCAGCTCACCTATACAGACCAATTCACCCCTCCACTTT

length: 13
size: -
D: -
J: TRBJ2-7
V: TRBV5-6
CDR3: CASSLLVPHEQYF
DNA: TGTGCCAGCAGCTTGCTCGTACCCCACGAGCAGTACTTC

length: 15
size: once
D: TRBD2
J: TRBJ2-6
V: TRBV19
CDR3: CASREAGAGANVLTF
DNA: TGTGCCAGTAGAGAAGCGGGGGCTGGGGCCAACGTCCTGACTTTC

length: 15
size: -
D: TRBD1
J: TRBJ1-3
V: TRBV6-5
CDR3: CASLDRGRSGNTIYF
DNA: TGTGCCAGCCTGGACAGGGGTAGGTCTGGAAACACCATATATTTT

length: 15
size: -
D: TRBD1
J: TRBJ2-2
V: TRBV28
CDR3: CASREQGAHTGELFF
DNA: TGTGCCAGCAGAGAACAGGGGGCACACACCGGGGAGCTGTTTTTT

length: 16
size: -
D: -
J: TRBJ1-5
V: TRBV2
CDR3: CASSDITGNSNQPQHF
DNA: TGTGCCAGCAGTGATATAACCGGTAATAGCAATCAGCCCCAGCATTTT